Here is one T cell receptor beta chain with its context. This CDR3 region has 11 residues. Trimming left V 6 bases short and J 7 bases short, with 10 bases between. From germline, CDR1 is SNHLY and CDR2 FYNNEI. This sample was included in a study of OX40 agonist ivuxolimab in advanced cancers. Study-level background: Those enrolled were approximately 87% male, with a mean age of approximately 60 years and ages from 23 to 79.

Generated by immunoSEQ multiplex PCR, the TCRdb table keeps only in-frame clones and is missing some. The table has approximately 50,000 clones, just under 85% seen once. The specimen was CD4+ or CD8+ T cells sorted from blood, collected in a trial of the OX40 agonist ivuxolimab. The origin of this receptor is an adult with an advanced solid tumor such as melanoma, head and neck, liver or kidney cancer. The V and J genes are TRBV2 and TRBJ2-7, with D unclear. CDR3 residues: CASRLGAEQYF. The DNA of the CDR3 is TGTGCCAGCAGGCTTGGAGCGGAGCAGTACTTC.